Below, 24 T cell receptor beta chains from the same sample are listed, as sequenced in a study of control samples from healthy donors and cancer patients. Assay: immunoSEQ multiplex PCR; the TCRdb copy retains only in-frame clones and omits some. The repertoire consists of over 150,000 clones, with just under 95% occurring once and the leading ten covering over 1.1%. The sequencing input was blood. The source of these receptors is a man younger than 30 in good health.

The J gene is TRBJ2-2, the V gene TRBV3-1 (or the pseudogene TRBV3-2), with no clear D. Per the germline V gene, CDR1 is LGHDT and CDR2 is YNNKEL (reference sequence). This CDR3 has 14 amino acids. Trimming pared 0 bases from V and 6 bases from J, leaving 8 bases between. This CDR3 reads CASSQEGPPGELFF. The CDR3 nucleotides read TGTGCCAGCAGCCAAGAGGGCCCCCCCGGGGAGCTGTTTTTT.

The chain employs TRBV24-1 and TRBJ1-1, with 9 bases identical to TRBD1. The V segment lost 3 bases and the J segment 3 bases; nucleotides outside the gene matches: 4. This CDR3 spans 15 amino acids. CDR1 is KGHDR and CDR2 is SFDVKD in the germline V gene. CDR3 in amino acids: CATSDPGQGDTEAFF. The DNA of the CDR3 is TGTGCCACCAGTGATCCGGGACAGGGAGACACTGAAGCTTTCTTT.

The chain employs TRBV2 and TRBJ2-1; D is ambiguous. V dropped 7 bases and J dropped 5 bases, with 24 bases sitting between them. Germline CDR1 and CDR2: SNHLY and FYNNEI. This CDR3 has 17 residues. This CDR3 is CASIDDPYLVPHNEQFF. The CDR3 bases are TGTGCCAGCATAGACGACCCCTATTTGGTACCCCACAATGAGCAGTTCTTC.

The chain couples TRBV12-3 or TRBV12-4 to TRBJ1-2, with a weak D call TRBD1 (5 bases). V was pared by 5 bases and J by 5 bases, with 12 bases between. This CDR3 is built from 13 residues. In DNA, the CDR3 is TGTGCCAGCAGTACTAGGGGCGGGTATGGCTACACCTTC. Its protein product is CASSTRGGYGYTF.

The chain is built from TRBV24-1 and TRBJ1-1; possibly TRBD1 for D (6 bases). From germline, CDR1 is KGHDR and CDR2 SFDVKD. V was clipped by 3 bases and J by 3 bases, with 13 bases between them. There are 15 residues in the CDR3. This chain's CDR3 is CATSDPRGGDTEAFF. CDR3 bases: TGTGCCACCAGTGATCCTAGGGGGGGGGACACTGAAGCTTTCTTT.

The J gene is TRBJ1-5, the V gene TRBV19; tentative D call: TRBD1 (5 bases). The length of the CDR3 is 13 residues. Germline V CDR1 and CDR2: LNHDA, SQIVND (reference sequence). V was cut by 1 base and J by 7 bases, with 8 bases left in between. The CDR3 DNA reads TGTGCCAGTAGTATAGTCAGGGACCAGCCCCAGCATTTT. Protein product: CASSIVRDQPQHF.

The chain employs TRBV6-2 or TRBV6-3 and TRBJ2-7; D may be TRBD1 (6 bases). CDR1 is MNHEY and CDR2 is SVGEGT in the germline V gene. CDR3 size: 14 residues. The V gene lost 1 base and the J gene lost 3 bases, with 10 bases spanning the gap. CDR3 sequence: CASSYLGRGYEQYF. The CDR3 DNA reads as TGTGCCAGCAGTTACTTGGGCAGGGGCTACGAGCAGTACTTC.

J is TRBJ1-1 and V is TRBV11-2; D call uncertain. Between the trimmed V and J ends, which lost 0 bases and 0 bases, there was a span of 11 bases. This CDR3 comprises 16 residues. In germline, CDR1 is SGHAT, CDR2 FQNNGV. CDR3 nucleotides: TGTGCCAGCAGCTTAGATCCTGGCCAGTTGAACACTGAAGCTTTCTTT. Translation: CASSLDPGQLNTEAFF.

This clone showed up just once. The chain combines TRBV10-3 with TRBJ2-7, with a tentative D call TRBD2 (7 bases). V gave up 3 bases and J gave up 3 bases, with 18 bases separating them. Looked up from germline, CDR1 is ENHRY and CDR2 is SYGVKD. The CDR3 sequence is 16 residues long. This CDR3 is CAISEMTRGAVYEQYF. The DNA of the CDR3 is TGTGCCATCAGTGAAATGACTCGGGGGGCCGTCTACGAGCAGTACTTC.

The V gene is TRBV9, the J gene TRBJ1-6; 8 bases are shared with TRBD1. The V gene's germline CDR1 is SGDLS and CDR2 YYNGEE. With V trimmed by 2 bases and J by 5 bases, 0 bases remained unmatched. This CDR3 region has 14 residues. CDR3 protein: CASSVGQDNSPLHF. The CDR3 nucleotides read TGTGCCAGCAGCGTGGGACAGGATAATTCACCCCTCCACTTT.

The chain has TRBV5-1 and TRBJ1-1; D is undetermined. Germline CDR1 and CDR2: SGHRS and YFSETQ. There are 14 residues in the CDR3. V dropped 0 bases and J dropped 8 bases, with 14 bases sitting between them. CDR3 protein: CASSLEAGGSEAFF. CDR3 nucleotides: TGCGCCAGCAGCTTGGAAGCCGGTGGGTCCGAAGCTTTCTTT.

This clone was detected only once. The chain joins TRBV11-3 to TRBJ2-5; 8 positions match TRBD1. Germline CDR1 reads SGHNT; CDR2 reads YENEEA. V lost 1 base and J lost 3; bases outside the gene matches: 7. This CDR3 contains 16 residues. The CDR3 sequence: CASSLGGTDREETQYF. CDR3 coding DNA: TGTGCCAGCAGCTTAGGTGGAACGGACAGGGAAGAGACCCAGTACTTC. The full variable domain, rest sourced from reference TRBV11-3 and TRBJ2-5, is EAGVVQSPRYKIIEKKQPVAFWCNPISGHNTLYWYLQNLGQGPELLIRYENEEAVDDSQLPKDRFSAERLKGVDSTLKIQPAELGDSAVYLCASSLGGTDREETQYFGPGTRLLVL.

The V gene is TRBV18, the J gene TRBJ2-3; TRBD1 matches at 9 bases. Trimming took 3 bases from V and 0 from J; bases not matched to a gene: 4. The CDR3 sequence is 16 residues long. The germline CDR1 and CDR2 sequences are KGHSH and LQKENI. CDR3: CASSPTGGTSTDTQYF. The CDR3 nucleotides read TGTGCCAGCTCACCGACAGGGGGAACTAGCACAGATACGCAGTATTTT.

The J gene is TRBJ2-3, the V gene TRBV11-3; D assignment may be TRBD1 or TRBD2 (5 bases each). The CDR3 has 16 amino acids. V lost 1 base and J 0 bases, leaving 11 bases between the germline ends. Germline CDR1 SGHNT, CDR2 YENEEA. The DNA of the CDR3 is TGTGCCAGCAGCTTAGGGTTCAGGGAGAGCACAGATACGCAGTATTTT. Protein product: CASSLGFRESTDTQYF. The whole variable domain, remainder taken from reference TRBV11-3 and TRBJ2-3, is EAGVVQSPRYKIIEKKQPVAFWCNPISGHNTLYWYLQNLGQGPELLIRYENEEAVDDSQLPKDRFSAERLKGVDSTLKIQPAELGDSAVYLCASSLGFRESTDTQYFGPGTRLTVL.

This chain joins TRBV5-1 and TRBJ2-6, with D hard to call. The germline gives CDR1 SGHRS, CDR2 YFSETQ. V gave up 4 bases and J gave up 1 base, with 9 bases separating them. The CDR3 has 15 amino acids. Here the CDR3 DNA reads TGCGCCAGCAGCCTACTATCATCTGGGGCCAACGTCCTGACTTTC. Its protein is CASSLLSSGANVLTF.

CDR3 sequence (DNA): TGTGCCAGCAGTTTTCGGGGGGGCCCTGAAGCTTTCTTT. Protein: CASSFRGGPEAFF. This sequence joins TRBV12-3 or TRBV12-4 and TRBJ1-1; maybe TRBD1 (6 bases). V was trimmed by 3 bases and J by 6 bases, leaving 11 bases between them. This CDR3 contains 13 residues.

Written as DNA, the CDR3 is TGTGCCAGCAGTTTTCAGGGCTCTGGGGCCAACGTCCTGACTTTC. Encoded protein: CASSFQGSGANVLTF. The V gene is TRBV28, the J gene TRBJ2-6; TRBD1 might be the D (5 bases). There are 15 residues in the CDR3. V lost 3 bases and J lost 0, with 6 bases in between. Germline V gives CDR1 MDHEN, CDR2 SYDVKM.

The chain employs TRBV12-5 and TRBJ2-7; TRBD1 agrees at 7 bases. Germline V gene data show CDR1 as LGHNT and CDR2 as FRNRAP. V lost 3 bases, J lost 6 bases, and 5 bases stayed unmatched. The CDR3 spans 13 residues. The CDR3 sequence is CASGLEGTAEQYF. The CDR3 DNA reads TGTGCTAGTGGTTTAGAAGGGACAGCCGAGCAGTACTTC. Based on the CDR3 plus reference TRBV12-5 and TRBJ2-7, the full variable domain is DARVTQTPRHKVTEMGQEVTMRCQPILGHNTVFWYRQTMMQGLELLAYFRNRAPLDDSGMPKDRFSAEMPDATLATLKIQPSEPRDSAVYFCASGLEGTAEQYFGPGTRLTVT.

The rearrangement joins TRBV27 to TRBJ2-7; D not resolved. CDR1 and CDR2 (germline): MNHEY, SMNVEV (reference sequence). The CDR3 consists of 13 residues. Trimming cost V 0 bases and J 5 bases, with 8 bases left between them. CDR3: CASSLSRIHEQYF. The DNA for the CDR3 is TGTGCCAGCAGTTTATCCAGGATCCACGAGCAGTACTTC.

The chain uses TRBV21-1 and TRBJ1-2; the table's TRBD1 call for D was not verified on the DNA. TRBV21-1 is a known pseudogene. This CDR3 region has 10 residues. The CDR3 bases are TGTGCCAGCAGCGCAGGGGGCTACACCTTC. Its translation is CASSAGGYTF.

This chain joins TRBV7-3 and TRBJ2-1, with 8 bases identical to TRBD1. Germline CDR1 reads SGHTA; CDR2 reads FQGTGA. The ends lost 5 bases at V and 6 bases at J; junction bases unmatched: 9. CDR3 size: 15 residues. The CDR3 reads CASSEGQVWTNEQFF. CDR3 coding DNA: TGTGCCAGCAGCGAGGGACAGGTCTGGACCAATGAGCAGTTCTTC. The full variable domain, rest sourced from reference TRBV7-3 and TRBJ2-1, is GAGVSQTPSNKVTEKGKYVELRCDPISGHTALYWYRQSLGQGPEFLIYFQGTGAADDSGLPNDRFFAVRPEGSVSTLKIQRTERGDSAVYLCASSEGQVWTNEQFFGPGTRLTVL.

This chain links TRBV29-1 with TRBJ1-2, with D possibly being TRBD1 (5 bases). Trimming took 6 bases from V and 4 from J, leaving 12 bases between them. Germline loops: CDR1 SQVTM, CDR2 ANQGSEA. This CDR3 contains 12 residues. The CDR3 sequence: CSVGGAFYGYTF. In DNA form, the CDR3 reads TGCAGCGTGGGAGGGGCGTTCTATGGCTACACCTTC.

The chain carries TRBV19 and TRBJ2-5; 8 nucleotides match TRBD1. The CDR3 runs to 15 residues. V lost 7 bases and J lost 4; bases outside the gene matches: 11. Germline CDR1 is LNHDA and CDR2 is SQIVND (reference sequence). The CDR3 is CASTKTGEHGETQYF. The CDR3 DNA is TGTGCCAGTACGAAGACAGGGGAGCATGGAGAGACCCAGTACTTC.

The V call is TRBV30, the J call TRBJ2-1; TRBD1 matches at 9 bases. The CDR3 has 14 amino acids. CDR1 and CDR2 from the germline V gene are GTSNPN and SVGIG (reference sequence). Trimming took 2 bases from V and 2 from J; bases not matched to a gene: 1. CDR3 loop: CAWSRQGAYNEQFF. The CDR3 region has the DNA TGTGCCTGGAGTAGACAGGGGGCCTACAATGAGCAGTTCTTC. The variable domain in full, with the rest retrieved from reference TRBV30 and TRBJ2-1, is SQTIHQWPATLVQPVGSPLSLECTVEGTSNPNLYWYRQAAGRGLQLLFYSVGIGQISSEVPQNLSASRPQDRQFILSSKKLLLSDSGFYLCAWSRQGAYNEQFFGPGTRLTVL.